The source of this TCR beta chain is a study of shared T cell receptors in the human thymus. CDR1 and CDR2 from the germline V gene are MNHEY and SVGAGI. The V and J ends lost 0 bases and 7 bases, in that order; junction bases with no gene match: 4. The CDR3 is 14 amino acids. Profiled with immunoSEQ multiplex PCR; TCRdb holds only in-frame clones, not every one. The sample consists of hundreds of thousands of clones, approximately 83% of them appearing once. These same data were also listed under a study on human thymus T cells. That publication notes: From resections taken during corrective heart surgery, the thymus tissue was obtained. Usage of V and J genes appeared biased in thymic and blood repertoires. As related research reported, thymic repertoires overlapped highly among unrelated individuals.

The V gene is TRBV6-5, the J gene TRBJ1-2; TRBD1 agrees at 8 bases. The TCR sequence derives from a girl under two years old with a congenital heart defect. Sequenced sample: thymocytes. CDR3 sequence (DNA): TGTGCCAGCAGTTACTCATTGACAGGGGCTGGCTACACCTTC. Its translation is CASSYSLTGAGYTF.